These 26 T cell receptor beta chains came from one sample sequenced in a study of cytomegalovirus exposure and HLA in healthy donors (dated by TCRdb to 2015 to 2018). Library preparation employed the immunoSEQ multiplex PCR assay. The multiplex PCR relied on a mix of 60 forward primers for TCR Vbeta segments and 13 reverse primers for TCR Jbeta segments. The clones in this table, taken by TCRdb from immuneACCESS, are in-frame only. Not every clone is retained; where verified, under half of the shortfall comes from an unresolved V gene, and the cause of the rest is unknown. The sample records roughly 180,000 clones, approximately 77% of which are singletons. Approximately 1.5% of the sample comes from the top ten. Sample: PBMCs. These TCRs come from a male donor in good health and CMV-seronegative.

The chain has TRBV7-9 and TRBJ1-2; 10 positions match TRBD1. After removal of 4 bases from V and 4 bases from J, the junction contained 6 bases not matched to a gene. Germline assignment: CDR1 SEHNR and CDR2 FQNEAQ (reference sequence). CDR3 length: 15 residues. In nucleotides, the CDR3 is TGTGCCAGCAGCTCGGGGACAGGGGTTGGCTATGGCTACACCTTC. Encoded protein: CASSSGTGVGYGYTF.

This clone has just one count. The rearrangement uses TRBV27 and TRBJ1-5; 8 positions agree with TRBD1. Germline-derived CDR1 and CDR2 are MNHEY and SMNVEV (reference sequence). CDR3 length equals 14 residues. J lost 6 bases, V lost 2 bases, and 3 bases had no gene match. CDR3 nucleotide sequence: TGTGCCAGCAGTTTAGCAGGGACAGGTCAGCCCCAGCATTTT. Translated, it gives CASSLAGTGQPQHF.

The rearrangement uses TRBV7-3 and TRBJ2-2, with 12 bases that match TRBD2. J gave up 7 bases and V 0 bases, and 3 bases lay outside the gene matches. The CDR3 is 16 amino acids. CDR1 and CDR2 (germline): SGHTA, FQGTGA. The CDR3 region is CASSLTLAGGIGELFF. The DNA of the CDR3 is TGTGCCAGCAGCTTAACACTAGCGGGAGGCATCGGGGAGCTGTTTTTT.

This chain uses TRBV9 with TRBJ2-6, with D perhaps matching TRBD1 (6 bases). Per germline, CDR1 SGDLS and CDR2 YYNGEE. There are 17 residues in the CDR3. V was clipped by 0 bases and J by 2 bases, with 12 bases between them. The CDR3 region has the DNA TGTGCCAGCAGCGTAGACCCCAGGGGAACTGGGGCCAACGTCCTGACTTTC. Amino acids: CASSVDPRGTGANVLTF.

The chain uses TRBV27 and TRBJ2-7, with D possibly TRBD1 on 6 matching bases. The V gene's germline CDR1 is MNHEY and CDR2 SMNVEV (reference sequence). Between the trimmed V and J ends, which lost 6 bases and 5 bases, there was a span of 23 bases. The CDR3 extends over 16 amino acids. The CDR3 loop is CASRPNNRVTRHEQYF. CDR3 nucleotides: TGTGCCAGCAGGCCCAACAACAGGGTCACCAGGCACGAGCAGTACTTC.

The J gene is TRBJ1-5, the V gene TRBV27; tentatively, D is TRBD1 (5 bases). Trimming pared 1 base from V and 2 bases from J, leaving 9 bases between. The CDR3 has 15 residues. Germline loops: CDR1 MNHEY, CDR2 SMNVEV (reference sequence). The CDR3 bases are TGTGCCAGCAGTTTATTGGGGGAGGGCAATCAGCCCCAGCATTTT. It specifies CASSLLGEGNQPQHF.

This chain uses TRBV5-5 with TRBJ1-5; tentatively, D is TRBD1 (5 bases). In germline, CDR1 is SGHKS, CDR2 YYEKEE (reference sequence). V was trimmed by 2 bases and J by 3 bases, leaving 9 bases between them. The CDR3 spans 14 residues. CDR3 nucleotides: TGTGCCAGCAGCTTCGACAGCTACAATCAGCCCCAGCATTTT. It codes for CASSFDSYNQPQHF.

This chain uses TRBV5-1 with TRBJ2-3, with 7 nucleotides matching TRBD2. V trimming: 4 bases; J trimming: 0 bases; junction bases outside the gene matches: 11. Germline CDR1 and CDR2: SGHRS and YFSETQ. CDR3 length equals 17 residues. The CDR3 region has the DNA TGCGCCAGCAGCCTACGGAGGCTAGCGGAAAGCACAGATACGCAGTATTTT. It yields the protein CASSLRRLAESTDTQYF.

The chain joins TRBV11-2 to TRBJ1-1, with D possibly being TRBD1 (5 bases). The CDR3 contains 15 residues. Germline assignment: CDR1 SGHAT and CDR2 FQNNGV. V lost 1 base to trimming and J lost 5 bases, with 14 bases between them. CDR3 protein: CASSLASSQVTEAFF. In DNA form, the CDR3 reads TGTGCCAGCAGCTTAGCTTCGTCACAGGTTACTGAAGCTTTCTTT.

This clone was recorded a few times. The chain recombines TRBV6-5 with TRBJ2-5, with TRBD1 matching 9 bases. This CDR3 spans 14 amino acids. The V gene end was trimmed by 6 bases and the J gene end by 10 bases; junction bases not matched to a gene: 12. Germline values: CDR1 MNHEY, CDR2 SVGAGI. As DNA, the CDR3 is TGTGCCAGCAGCCACTCCGGACAGGGGCGGAACCAGTACTTC. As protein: CASSHSGQGRNQYF.

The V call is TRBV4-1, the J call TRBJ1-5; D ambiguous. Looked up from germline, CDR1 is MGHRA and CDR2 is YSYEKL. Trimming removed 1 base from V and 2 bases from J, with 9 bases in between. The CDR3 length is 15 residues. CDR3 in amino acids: CASSQVESGNQPQHF. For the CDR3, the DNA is TGCGCCAGCAGCCAAGTTGAGAGTGGCAATCAGCCCCAGCATTTT.

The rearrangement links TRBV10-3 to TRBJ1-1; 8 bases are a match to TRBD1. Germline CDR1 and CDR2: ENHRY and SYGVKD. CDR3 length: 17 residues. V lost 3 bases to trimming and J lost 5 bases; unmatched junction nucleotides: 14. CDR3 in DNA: TGTGCCATCAGTGACTCTTTGACACAGGGGGGTAGAACTGAAGCTTTCTTT. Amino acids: CAISDSLTQGGRTEAFF.

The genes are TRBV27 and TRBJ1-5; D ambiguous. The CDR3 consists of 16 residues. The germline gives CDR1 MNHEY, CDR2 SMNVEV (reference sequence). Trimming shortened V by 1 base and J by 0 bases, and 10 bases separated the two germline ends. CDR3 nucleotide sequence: TGTGCCAGCAGTTTATTCGGCGGTACTAGCAATCAGCCCCAGCATTTT. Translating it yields CASSLFGGTSNQPQHF.

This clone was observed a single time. CDR3 sequence: CASSAGRFPGANYGYTF. The CDR3 region has the DNA TGTGCCAGCAGCGCAGGCCGATTTCCGGGGGCTAACTATGGCTACACCTTC. The chain joins TRBV9 to TRBJ1-2; a weak D match, TRBD1 (5 bases). The CDR3 consists of 17 residues. In germline, CDR1 is SGDLS, CDR2 YYNGEE. V dropped 3 bases and J dropped 0 bases, with 18 bases sitting between them.

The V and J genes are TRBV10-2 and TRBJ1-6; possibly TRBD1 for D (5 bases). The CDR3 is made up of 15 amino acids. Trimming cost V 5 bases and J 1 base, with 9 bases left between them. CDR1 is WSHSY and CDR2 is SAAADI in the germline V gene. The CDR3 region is CASSQGGSYNSPLHF. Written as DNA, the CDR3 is TGCGCCAGCAGTCAGGGAGGGTCCTATAATTCACCCCTCCACTTT.

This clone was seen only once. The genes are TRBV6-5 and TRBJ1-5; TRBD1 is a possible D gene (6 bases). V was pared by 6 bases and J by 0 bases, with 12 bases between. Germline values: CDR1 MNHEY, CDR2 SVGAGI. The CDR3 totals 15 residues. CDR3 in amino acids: CASRRQEYSNQPQHF. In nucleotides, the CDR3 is TGTGCCAGCAGAAGACAGGAGTATAGCAATCAGCCCCAGCATTTT.

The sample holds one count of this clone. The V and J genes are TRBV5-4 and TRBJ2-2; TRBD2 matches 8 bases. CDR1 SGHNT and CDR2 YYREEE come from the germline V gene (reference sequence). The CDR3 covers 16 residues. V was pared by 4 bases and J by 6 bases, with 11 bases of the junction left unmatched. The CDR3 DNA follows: TGTGCCAGCAGCCCGGACGCCGGGAGGGCCCCCGGGGAGCTGTTTTTT. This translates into CASSPDAGRAPGELFF. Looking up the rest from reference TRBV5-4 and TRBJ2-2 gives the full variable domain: ETGVTQSPTHLIKTRGQQVTLRCSSQSGHNTVSWYQQALGQGPQFIFQYYREEENGRGNFPPRFSGLQFPNYSSELNVNALELDDSALYLCASSPDAGRAPGELFFGEGSRLTVL.

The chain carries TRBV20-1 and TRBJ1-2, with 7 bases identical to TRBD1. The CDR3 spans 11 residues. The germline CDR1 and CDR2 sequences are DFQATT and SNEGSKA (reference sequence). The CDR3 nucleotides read TGCCATACAGGGGTTGGCTATGGCTACACCTTC. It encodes CHTGVGYGYTF.

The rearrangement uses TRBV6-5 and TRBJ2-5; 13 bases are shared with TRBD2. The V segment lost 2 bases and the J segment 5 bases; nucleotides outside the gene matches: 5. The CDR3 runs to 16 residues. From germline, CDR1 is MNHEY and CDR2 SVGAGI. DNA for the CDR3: TGTGCCAGCAGTTACCCCACTAGCGGGGGGGCGGAGACCCAGTACTTC. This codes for CASSYPTSGGAETQYF.

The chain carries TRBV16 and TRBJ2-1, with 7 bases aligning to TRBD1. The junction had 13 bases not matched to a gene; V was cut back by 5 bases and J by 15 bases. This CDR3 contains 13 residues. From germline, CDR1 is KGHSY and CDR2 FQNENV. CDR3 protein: CASSERRDSLTFF. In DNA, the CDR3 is TGTGCCAGCAGCGAGCGCCGGGACAGCCTCACGTTCTTC.

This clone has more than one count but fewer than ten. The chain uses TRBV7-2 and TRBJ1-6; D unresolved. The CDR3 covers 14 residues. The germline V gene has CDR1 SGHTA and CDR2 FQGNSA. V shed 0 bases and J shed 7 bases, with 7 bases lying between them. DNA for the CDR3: TGTGCCAGCAGCTTAGCACGGTTCAATTCACCCCTCCACTTT. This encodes CASSLARFNSPLHF. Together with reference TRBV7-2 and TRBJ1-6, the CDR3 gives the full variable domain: GAGVSQSPSNKVTEKGKDVELRCDPISGHTALYWYRQSLGQGLEFLIYFQGNSAPDKSGLPSDRFSAERTGGSVSTLTIQRTQQEDSAVYLCASSLARFNSPLHFGNGTRLTVT.

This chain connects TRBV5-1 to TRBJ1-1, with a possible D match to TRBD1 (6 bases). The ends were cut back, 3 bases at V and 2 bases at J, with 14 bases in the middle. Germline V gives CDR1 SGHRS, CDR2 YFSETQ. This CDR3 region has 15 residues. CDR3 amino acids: CASSSLTGINTEAFF. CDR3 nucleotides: TGCGCCAGCAGCTCCCTGACAGGAATAAACACTGAAGCTTTCTTT.

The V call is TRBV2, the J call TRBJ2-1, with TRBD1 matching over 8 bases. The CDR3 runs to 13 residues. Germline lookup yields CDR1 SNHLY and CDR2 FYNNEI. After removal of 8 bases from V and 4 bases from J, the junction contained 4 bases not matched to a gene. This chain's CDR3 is CASRQGMYNEQFF. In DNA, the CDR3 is TGTGCCAGCCGACAGGGGATGTACAATGAGCAGTTCTTC.

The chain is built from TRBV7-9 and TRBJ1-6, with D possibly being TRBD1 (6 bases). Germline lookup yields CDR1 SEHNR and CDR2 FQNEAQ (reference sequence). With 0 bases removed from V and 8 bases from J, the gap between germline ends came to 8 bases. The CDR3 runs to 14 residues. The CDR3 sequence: CASSLAQGHSPLHF. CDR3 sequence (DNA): TGTGCCAGCAGCTTAGCACAGGGACATTCACCCCTCCACTTT.

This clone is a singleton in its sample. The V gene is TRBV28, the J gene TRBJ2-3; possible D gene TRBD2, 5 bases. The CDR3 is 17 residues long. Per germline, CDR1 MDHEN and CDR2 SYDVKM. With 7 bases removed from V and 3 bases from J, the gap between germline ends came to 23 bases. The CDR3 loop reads CASIPPPSGSITDTQYF. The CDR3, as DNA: TGTGCCAGCATCCCTCCGCCTAGTGGGAGTATAACAGATACGCAGTATTTT.

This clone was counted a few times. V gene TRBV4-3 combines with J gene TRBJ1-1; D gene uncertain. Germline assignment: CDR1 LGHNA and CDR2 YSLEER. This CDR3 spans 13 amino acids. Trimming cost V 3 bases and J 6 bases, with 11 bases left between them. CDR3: CASSHGSLAEAFF. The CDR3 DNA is TGCGCCAGCAGCCACGGGAGTCTAGCTGAAGCTTTCTTT.